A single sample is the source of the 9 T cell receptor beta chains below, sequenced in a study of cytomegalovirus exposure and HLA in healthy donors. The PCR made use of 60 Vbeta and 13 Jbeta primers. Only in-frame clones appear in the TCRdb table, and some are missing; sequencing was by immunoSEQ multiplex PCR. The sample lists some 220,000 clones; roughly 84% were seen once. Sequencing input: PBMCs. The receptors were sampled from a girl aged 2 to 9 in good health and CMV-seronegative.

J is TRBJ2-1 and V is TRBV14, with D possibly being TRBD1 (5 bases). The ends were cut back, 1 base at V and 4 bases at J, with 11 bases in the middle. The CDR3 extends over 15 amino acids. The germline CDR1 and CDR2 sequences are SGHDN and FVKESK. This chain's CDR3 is CASSQGSGYYNEQFF. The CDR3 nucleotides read TGTGCCAGCAGCCAAGGGTCAGGGTATTACAATGAGCAGTTCTTC.

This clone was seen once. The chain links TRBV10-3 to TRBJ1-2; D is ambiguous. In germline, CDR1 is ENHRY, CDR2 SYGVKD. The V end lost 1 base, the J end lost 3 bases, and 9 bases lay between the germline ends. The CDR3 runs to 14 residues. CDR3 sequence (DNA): TGTGCCATCAGTGAGTACCCACAAGACTATGGCTACACCTTC. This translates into CAISEYPQDYGYTF.

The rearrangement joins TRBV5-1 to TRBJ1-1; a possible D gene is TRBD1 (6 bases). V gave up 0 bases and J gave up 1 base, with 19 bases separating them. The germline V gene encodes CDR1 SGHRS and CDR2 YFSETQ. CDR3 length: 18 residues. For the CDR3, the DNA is TGCGCCAGCAGCTTGGGTGTACAGGGCAGCTATGGGAACACTGAAGCTTTCTTT. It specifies CASSLGVQGSYGNTEAFF.

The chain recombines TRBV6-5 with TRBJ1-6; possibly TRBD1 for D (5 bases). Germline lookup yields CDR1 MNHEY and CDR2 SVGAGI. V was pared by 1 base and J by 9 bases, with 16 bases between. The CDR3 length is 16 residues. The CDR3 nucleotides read TGTGCCAGCAGTTACTACGCGCAGGGTCGAGGTTCACCCCTCCACTTT. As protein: CASSYYAQGRGSPLHF.

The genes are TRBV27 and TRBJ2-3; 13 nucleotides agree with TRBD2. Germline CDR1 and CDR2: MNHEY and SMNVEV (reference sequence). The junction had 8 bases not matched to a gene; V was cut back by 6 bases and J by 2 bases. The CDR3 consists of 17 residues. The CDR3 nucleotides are TGTGCCAGCAGGCCTAAGGGACTAGCGGGGACCACAGATACGCAGTATTTT. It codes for CASRPKGLAGTTDTQYF.

CDR3 in amino acids: CASRGRLTEIRRGFF. Here the CDR3 DNA reads TGTGCCAGCAGGGGGAGATTAACAGAAATACGTCGTGGGTTTTTT. The chain couples TRBV6-4 to TRBJ1-4; D is undetermined. There are 15 residues in the CDR3. Germline V gives CDR1 MRHNA, CDR2 SNTAGT. Deletions cut 6 bases from V and 16 bases from J, with 27 bases between.

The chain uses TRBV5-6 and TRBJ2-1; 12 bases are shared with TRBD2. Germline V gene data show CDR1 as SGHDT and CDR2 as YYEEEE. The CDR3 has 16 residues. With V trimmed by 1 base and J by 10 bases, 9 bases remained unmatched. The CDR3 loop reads CASSLRTSGALREQFF. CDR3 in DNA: TGTGCCAGCAGCTTGCGGACTAGCGGGGCCCTCAGGGAGCAGTTCTTC. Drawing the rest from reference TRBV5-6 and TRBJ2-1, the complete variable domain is DAGVTQSPTHLIKTRGQQVTLRCSPKSGHDTVSWYQQALGQGPQFIFQYYEEEERQRGNFPDRFSGHQFPNYSSELNVNALLLGDSALYLCASSLRTSGALREQFFGPGTRLTVL.

CDR3 in amino acids: CASSRAGGLTGELFF. The CDR3, as DNA: TGTGCCAGCAGCCGAGCGGGGGGGCTCACCGGGGAGCTGTTTTTT. The chain links TRBV14 to TRBJ2-2; TRBD2 matches 10 bases. From germline, CDR1 is SGHDN and CDR2 FVKESK. The CDR3 totals 15 residues. After removal of 4 bases from V and 4 bases from J, the junction contained 3 bases not matched to a gene.

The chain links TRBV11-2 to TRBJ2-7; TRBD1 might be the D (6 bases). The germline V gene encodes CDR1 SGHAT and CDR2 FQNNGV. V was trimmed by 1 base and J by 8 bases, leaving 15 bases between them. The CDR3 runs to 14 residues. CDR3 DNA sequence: TGTGCCAGCAGCTTAGGAGTAACAGGGTTCCAGCAGTACTTC. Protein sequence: CASSLGVTGFQQYF.